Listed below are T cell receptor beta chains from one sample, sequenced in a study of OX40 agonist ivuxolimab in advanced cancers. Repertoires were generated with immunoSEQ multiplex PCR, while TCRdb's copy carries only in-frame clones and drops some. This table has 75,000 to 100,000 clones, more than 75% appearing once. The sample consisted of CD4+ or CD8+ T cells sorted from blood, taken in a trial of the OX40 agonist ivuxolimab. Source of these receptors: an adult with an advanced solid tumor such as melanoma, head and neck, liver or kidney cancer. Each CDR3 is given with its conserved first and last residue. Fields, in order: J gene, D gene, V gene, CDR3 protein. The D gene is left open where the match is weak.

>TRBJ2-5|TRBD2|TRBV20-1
CSGGGKETQYF
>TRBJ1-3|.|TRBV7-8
CASSLGGYGEGNTIYF
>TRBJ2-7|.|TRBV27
CASSFSRLALQYF
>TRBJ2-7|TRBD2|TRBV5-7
CASSLQGGRPYVQYF
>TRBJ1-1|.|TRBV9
CASSQSGGTEAFF
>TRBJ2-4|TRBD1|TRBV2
CASSEGGTGSKNIQYF
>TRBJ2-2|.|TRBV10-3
CAISDKRDTGELFF
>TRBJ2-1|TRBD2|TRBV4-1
CASSQDSLAGGNEQFF
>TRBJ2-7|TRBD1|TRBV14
CASSPPGQGRNEQYF
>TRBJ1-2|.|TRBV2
CASRDDHLQGYTF
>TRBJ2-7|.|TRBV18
CASSTGQSYEQYF
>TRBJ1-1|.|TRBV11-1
CASSLSRALNTEAFF
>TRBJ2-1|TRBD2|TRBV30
CAWSRGGPSHEQFF
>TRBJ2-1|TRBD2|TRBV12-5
CASGLVLARSGNEQFF
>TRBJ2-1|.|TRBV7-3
CASGGPPSFEQFF
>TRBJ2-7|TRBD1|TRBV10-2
CASSAGQGAGEQYF